The text below deals with one T cell receptor (beta chain). Its cognate antigen has yet to be identified. No per-base quality is available; no much larger clone lies one base away. TCRbeta CDR3 regions were amplified from genomic DNA by means of the immunoSEQ Assay, a bias-controlled multiplex PCR. The original methods were these. Nucleated cell counts per sample were estimated from amplification of reference gene primers within the assay. To quantify the absolute abundance of each unique TCRbeta CDR3 rearrangement, sequence reads were collapsed and filtered. For each sample, productive Simpson clonality was calculated as the square root of Simpson's diversity index across productive rearrangements. This is the immuneACCESS table as TCRdb keeps it, with only in-frame sequences that have V and J called. A part of the clones is gone; compared with another copy, unresolved V genes explain less than half, and the rest is unexplained. V, J and clone size are those of that table, while D and trimming were read from the DNA. For this sample there are hundreds of thousands of clones; roughly 82% appear just once. 4% to 5% of the sample is held by the ten biggest clonotypes.

This sample is drawn from a study of blood T cell repertoires in COVID-19 (dated by TCRdb to between 2020 and 2021). For context, the study as a whole: Collaborator samples came from the United States, Italy and Spain and covered acute and convalescent phases of COVID-19. The material from the prospective study consisted of cDNA or gDNA derived from T cells, B-cell-depleted T cells, or PBMCs. Subjects who had been exposed to COVID-19, were actively infected with it, or had recovered from it provided the deeply sampled blood TCRbeta repertoires that made up the dataset. A freely available public database, intended as a resource for researchers studying the immune response to SARS-CoV-2, is where the repertoires were released. The samples were drawn from the first 160 participants of the ongoing ImmuneRACE study and from roughly 1,300 subjects provided by 6 global collaborators. The sample metadata nearly always contained a de-identified subject ID, COVID-19 status, age in years and sex. Where available, HLA class I and class II types were taken from metadata supplied by the sample provider and were not determined by assay-based typing.

Study-wide findings and limitations: The amount of clinical and demographic metadata varied by source and participant and was provided uncurated.

Collaborating institutions collected whole blood in K2EDTA tubes following their own protocols. For TCRbeta analysis, collaborators shipped samples as frozen whole blood, isolated PBMCs, or DNA extracted from either of those sample types. The sample taken for sequencing was peripheral blood. The clonotype was recovered from a woman aged 65 to 85 with acute or convalescent COVID-19.

The DNA sequence is TGTGCCACCAGCAGCTATAACCGGGACAGGGGGGGCTACACCTTC. This is translated as CATSSYNRDRGGYTF. This sequence uses TRBV15 and TRBJ1-2; TRBD1 lines up with 11 middle nucleotides. CDR1 and CDR2 (LNHNV, YYDKDF) derive from the germline V gene (reference sequence). Trimming removed 3 bases from V and 8 bases from J; the gene matches leave 8 bases unexplained. The CDR3 holds 15 amino acids from the cysteine to the phenylalanine. Only the CDR3 part of the read is kept: 45 bases, read in frame from the first base.